Sequencing of this T cell receptor beta chain was carried out in a study of blood T cell repertoires in COVID-19. Across the whole study: Sample material is recorded as cDNA or gDNA derived from T cells, B-cell-depleted T cells, or PBMCs.

Generated by immunoSEQ multiplex PCR, the TCRdb table keeps only in-frame clones and is missing some. The table shows 250,000 or so clones, with 80% to 95% occurring only once. Enrolled during active infection, Seattle patients were then followed longitudinally. Trimming pared 4 bases from V and 7 bases from J, leaving 20 bases between. This CDR3 is 16 amino acids long. The germline gives CDR1 SGDLS, CDR2 YYNGEE. The sample was peripheral blood. The sequence was obtained from a man aged 25 to 40 with COVID-19, enrolled during active disease. The chain combines TRBV9 with TRBJ2-2; perhaps TRBD2 as D (7 bases). This CDR3 reads CASSPQPRGLGGELFF. DNA of the CDR3: TGTGCCAGCAGCCCGCAACCGCGGGGGCTTGGCGGGGAGCTGTTTTTT.